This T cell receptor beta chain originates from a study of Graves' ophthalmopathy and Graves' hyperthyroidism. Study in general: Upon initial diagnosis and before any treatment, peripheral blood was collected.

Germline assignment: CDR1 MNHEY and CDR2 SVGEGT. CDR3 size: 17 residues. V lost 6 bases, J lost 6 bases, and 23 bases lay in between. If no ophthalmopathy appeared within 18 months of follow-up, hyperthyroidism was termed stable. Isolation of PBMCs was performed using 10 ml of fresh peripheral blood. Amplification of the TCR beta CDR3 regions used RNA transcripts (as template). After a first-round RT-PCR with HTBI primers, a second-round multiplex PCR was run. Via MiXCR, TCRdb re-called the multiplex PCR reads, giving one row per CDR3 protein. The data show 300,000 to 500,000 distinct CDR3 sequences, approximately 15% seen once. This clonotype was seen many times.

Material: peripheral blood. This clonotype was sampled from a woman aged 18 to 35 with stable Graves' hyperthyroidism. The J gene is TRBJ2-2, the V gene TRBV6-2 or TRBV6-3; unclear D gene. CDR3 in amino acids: CASREWDESRDAGELFF. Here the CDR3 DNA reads TGTGCCAGCAGAGAGTGGGATGAGAGCCGCGATGCCGGGGAGCTGTTTTTT.